Below, one T cell receptor (beta chain) is given with its context. The antigen remains undetermined. The CDR3 has 13 residues. Trimming took 7 bases from V and 1 from J, leaving 8 bases between them. CDR1 and CDR2 from the germline V gene are MNHNS and SASEGT. Sequencing used immunoSEQ multiplex PCR; TCRdb keeps in-frame clones, though not all of them. The data contain some 11,000 clones, around 82% of them singletons. This entry belongs to a study of graft-versus-host responses after intestinal transplantation. As for the study in general: The study gave all recipients anti-thymocyte globulin induction, then tacrolimus and steroids for about 3 years.

Whole-study findings and limits: Allografts carried high graft-versus-host to host-versus-graft clonal ratios in patients having graft-donor T cell macrochimerism. GvH clones turned up in recipient marrow; some had shown up first in ileum or blood.

Sequencing was performed on PBMCs, taken around 130 days after transplant. The rearrangement links TRBV6-1 to TRBJ1-5; D is perhaps TRBD1 (5 bases). This clonotype was obtained from a human patient who received an intestinal transplant, so some T cells may come from the graft donor. The CDR3 nucleotides are TGTGCCAGCACTCGACAGAGCAATCAGCCCCAGCATTTT. Translation: CASTRQSNQPQHF.